This T cell receptor (beta chain) was captured by sequencing in a study of PD-1 blockade in classical Hodgkin lymphoma (dated by TCRdb to 2018 to 2020). Describing the broader study: Nivolumab dosing was 3 mg/kg intravenously every 2 weeks, continuing until either disease progression or unacceptable toxicity. A peripheral blood immune signature of response to PD-1 blockade in classical Hodgkin lymphoma was defined using TCR beta sequencing and CyTOF. The paper as a whole reports these results and caveats: Diversity was lower in patients who began nivolumab less than 1 year after ASCT, so these patients were left out of later analyses to avoid confounding by immune reconstitution. Baseline diversity similar to that of newly diagnosed patients was observed in trial patients achieving complete response, whereas significantly lower diversity was observed in partial responders and progressors. By C4D1, a significant rise was seen in CD4+ TCR diversity but not in CD8+ TCR diversity (p=0.0027 vs p=0.16), and the rise was most apparent among complete responders (p=0.02). The study was restricted to a single clinical trial cohort, and the causes of repertoire differences, possibly disease activity or prior therapy, were left undefined. Baseline TCR diversity was reported to be lower in newly diagnosed patients than in healthy donors and to be lower still in relapsed/refractory patients.

The time point label corresponds to: cycle 2 day 1 (C2D1) of nivolumab. All trial patients had relapsed after autologous stem cell transplantation, with cohorts A, B and C differing in prior brentuximab vedotin exposure. The trial cohort comprised more than 55 patients with relapsed/refractory classical Hodgkin lymphoma whose best overall responses were complete response, partial response or progressive disease. Single-agent nivolumab was administered to trial patients in the multi-cohort phase II CheckMate 205 trial. An independent review committee assessed best overall response by applying the 2007 International Working Group response criteria. Trial PBMCs were collected immediately before nivolumab initiation (C1D1) and during therapy at cycle 2 day 1 and cycle 4 day 1. Peripheral blood was collected in 8 mL Vacutainer Cell Preparation Tubes, from which PBMCs were isolated by centrifugation and then cryopreserved.

Genomic DNA was isolated using the Qiagen DNeasy kit from unsorted PBMCs as well as from negatively selected CD4+ and CD8+ fractions. TCR beta CDR3 regions were subjected to amplification by immunoSEQ multiplex PCR with primers that anneal to V and J segments. Amplification bias was minimized using a synthetic immune receptor repertoire, and residual bias was removed computationally after sequencing. The study's processing was this. Custom Python scripts were used to quantify repertoire diversity as the Shannon entropy index. Unsorted, CD4+ and CD8+ repertoires were analyzed separately, except in combined analyses where CD4+ and CD8+ sequences were merged in silico. Clonal expansion was defined as at least a 2-fold frequency increase after treatment relative to C1D1, with a pseudocount of 0.5 for undetected baseline clones. Clones with 0 or 1 copy at C1D1 were classified as singleton clones, and clones with 2 or more copies were classified as non-singleton clones. Clones expanded in unsorted samples were annotated as CD4+, CD8+ or unknown by matching protein sequences in sorted samples from the same patient. Wilcoxon tests on paired samples were used to test diversity changes from C1D1 to C4D1. The table was pulled from immuneACCESS by TCRdb, which kept in-frame rearrangements only. Such tables lose some clones; where checked, under half of the loss comes from unresolved V genes, and the rest has no known cause. That table furnishes V, J and clone size, whereas the DNA furnished D and trimming. In all, the sample holds over 25,000 clones, and around four fifths of those were seen once. The ten top clones hold 20% to 25% of the sample.

To note about this clone: Its antigen has not been determined. The input lacks base qualities; no much larger clone sits a single base away.

Including the terminal cysteine and phenylalanine, the CDR3 comprises 15 residues. The sequence is cut down to CDR3 DNA, 45 bases in frame from base 1. Cut back by 1 base and 6 bases, the V and J ends lie 15 bases apart. According to the germline V gene, CDR1 reads SGHAT and CDR2 reads FQNNGV. This receptor was obtained from a human donor with classical Hodgkin lymphoma. Sample: peripheral blood mononuclear cells (PBMCs), taken before the second cycle of nivolumab. This chain joins TRBV11-2 to TRBJ1-1; a confident D gene designation cannot be given. The DNA sequence follows: TGTGCCAGCAGCTTAGCGAATCATGAATCGTCTGAAGCTTTCTTT. It translates as CASSLANHESSEAFF.